These 5 T cell receptor beta chains share one sample of origin, sequenced in a study of T cell repertoires in cytomegalovirus infection. A single record per CDR3 protein comes from TCRdb applying MiXCR to the reads. The sample consists of 680,000 or so distinct CDR3 sequences, roughly a third of them appearing once. No antigen has been assigned to these receptors. This specimen consisted of cultured PBMCs, obtained from culture after CMV antigen stimulation. Receptors originate from a human donor in good health (CMV status not recorded). Some clones in this sample may be carry-over from other donors' samples.

The J gene is TRBJ2-7, the V gene TRBV14; the D is unclear. CDR1 and CDR2 from the germline V gene are SGHDN and FVKESK. V shed 2 bases and J shed 3 bases, with 14 bases lying between them. This CDR3 has 15 amino acids. Here the CDR3 reads CASSQSPGSLYEQYF. The CDR3, as DNA: TGTGCCAGCAGCCAATCTCCAGGCAGCCTCTACGAGCAGTACTTC.

This clonotype was observed at least ten times. V usage is TRBV7-8 and J usage is TRBJ1-1, with a tentative D call TRBD1 (5 bases). The CDR3 is made up of 15 amino acids. Trimming pared 5 bases from V and 5 bases from J, leaving 18 bases between. Germline V gene lookup returns CDR1 SGHVS and CDR2 FQNEAQ. The CDR3 loop reads CASSRLLGRETEAFF. Written as DNA, the CDR3 is TGTGCCAGCAGCCGCCTCTTGGGGCGAGAGACTGAAGCTTTCTTT. Based on the CDR3 plus reference TRBV7-8 and TRBJ1-1, the full variable domain is GAGVSQSPRYKVAKRGQDVALRCDPISGHVSLFWYQQALGQGPEFLTYFQNEAQLDKSGLPSDRFFAERPEGSVSTLKIQRTQQEDSAVYLCASSRLLGRETEAFFGQGTRLTVV.

This clonotype was detected only a few times. The chain is built from TRBV2 and TRBJ2-1, with 9 bases matching TRBD2. This CDR3 has 14 amino acids. Trimming removed 3 bases from V and 7 bases from J; junction bases left unmatched: 4. Per the germline V gene, CDR1 is SNHLY and CDR2 is FYNNEI. CDR3 region: CASSEGGLANEQFF. The CDR3 nucleotides are TGTGCCAGCAGTGAGGGAGGACTAGCGAATGAGCAGTTCTTC.

Only a few counts were recorded for this clonotype. The chain carries TRBV10-3 and TRBJ2-5; 7 nucleotides agree with TRBD1. The CDR3 has 15 residues. V was clipped by 4 bases and J by 2 bases; unmatched bases: 7. Germline V gene lookup returns CDR1 ENHRY and CDR2 SYGVKD. The CDR3 protein is CAISAAQGRQETQYF. Written as DNA, the CDR3 is TGTGCCATCAGTGCGGCACAGGGGAGACAAGAGACCCAGTACTTC.

This clonotype was detected many times. The chain combines TRBV7-2 with TRBJ2-5; no firm D call. The CDR3 consists of 12 residues. V was shortened by 2 bases and J by 4 bases, with 5 bases between the two germline ends. Germline CDR1 reads SGHTA; CDR2 reads FQGNSA. CDR3 sequence reads: CASSLNVETQYF. The CDR3 DNA is TGTGCCAGCAGCTTAAACGTAGAGACCCAGTACTTC. The whole variable domain, filled in from reference TRBV7-2 and TRBJ2-5, reads GAGVSQSPSNKVTEKGKDVELRCDPISGHTALYWYRQSLGQGLEFLIYFQGNSAPDKSGLPSDRFSAERTGGSVSTLTIQRTQQEDSAVYLCASSLNVETQYFGPGTRLLVL.